This TCR beta chain was identified in a study of blood T cell repertoires in COVID-19. Study as a whole: Nucleic acid was either cDNA or gDNA, and it came from T cells, B-cell-depleted T cells, or PBMCs.

Profiling relied on immunoSEQ multiplex PCR, and the TCRdb table lists in-frame clones only, not all of them. The sample carries just over 150,000 clones, 90% to 95% recorded once. The CDR3 contains 17 residues. V lost 0 bases to trimming and J lost 6 bases, with 21 bases between them. Germline V gene data show CDR1 as GTSNPN and CDR2 as SVGIG (reference sequence). Sequenced sample: peripheral blood. V usage is TRBV30 and J usage is TRBJ2-1, with D possibly matching TRBD2 (5 bases). The clonotype was recovered from a woman aged 45-65 years with acute or convalescent COVID-19. The CDR3 DNA follows: TGTGCCTGGAGTGTACTTTACGGACGGCGGGTCCCCAATGAGCAGTTCTTC. This codes for CAWSVLYGRRVPNEQFF.